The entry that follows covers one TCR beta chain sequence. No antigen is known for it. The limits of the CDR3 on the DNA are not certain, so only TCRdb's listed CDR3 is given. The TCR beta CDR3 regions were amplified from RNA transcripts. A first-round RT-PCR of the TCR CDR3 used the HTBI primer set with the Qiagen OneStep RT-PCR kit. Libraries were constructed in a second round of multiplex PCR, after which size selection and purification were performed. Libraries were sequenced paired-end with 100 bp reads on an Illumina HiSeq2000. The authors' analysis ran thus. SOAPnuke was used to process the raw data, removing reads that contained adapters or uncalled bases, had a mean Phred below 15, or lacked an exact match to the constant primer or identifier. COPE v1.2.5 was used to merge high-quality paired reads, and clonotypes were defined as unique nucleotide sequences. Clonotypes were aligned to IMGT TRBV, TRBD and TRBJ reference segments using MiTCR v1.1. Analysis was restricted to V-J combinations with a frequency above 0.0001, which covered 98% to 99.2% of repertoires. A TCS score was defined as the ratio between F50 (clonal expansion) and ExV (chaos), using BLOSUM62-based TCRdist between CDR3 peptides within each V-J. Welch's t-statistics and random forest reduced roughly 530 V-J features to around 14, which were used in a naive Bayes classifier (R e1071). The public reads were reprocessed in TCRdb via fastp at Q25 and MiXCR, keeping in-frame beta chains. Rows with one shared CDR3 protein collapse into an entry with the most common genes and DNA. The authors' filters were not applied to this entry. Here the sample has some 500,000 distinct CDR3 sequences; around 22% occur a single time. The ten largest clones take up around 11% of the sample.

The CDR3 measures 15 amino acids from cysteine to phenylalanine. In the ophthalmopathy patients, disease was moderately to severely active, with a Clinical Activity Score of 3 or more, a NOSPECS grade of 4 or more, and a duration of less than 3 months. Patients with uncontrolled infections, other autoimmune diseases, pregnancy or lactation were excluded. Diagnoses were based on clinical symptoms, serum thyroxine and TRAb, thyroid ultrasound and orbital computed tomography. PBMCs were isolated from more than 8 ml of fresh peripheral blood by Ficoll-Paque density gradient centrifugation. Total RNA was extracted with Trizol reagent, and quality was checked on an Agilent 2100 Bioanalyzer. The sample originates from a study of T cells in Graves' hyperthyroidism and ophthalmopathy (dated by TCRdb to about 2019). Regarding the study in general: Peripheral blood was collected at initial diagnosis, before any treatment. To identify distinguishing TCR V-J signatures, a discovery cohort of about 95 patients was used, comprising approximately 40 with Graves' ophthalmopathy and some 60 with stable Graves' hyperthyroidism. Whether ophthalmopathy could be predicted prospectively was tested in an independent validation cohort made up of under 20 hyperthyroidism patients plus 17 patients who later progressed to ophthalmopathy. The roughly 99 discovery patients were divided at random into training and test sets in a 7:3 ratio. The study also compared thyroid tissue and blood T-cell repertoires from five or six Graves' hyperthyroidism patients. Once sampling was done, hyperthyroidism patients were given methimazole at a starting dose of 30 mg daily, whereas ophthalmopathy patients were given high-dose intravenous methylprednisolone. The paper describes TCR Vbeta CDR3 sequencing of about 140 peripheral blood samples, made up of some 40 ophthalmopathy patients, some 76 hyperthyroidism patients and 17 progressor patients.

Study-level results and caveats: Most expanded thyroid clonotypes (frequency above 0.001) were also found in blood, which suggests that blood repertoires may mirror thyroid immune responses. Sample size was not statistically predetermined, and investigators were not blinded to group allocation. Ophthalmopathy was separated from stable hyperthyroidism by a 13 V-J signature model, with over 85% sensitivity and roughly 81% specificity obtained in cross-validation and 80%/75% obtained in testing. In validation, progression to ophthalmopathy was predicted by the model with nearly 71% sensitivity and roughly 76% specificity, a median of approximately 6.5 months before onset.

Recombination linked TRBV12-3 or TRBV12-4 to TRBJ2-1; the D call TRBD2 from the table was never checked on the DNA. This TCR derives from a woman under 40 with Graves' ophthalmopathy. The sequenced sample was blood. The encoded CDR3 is CASILGLAGHNEQFF.